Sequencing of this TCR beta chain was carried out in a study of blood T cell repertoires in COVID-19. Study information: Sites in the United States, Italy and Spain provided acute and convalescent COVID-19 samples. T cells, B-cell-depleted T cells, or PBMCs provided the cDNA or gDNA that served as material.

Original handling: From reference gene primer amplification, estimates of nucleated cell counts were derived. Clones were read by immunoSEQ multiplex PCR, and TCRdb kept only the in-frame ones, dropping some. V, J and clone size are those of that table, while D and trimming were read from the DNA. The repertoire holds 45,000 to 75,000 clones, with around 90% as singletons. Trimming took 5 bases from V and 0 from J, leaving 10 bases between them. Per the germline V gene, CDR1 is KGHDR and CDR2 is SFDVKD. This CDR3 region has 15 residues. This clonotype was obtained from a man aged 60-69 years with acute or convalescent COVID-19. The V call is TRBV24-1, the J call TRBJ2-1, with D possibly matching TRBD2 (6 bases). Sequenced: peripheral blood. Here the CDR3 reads CATSGGVGSYNEQFF. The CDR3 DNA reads TGTGCCACCAGTGGGGGGGTCGGCTCCTACAATGAGCAGTTCTTC.